This TCR beta chain was retrieved from a study of cytomegalovirus exposure and HLA in healthy donors. Notes on this clone: Its cognate antigen is unknown.

Findings of the study overall: In an earlier analysis, most TCR beta V segments were productive about 87% or about 30% of the time.

The PCR was carried out with 60 Vbeta primers and 13 Jbeta primers. Assay used: immunoSEQ multiplex PCR; TCRdb lists only in-frame clones, some missing. The sample contains about 160,000 clones, about 72% of which appear only once. Trimming took 8 bases from V and 7 from J, leaving 8 bases between them. Germline V lookup: CDR1 LNHDA, CDR2 SQIVND (reference sequence). The length of the CDR3 is 11 residues. The gene calls are TRBV19 and TRBJ2-2; D possibly corresponds to TRBD2 (5 bases). Sequencing was carried out using PBMCs. The sequence was obtained from a man aged 30 to 45 in good health and CMV-seropositive. The CDR3 DNA reads TGTGCCAGTGCTCGGGACGGGGAGCTGTTTTTT. Protein sequence: CASARDGELFF. The entire variable domain, with the rest obtained from reference TRBV19 and TRBJ2-2, is as follows: DGGITQSPKYLFRKEGQNVTLSCEQNLNHDAMYWYRQDPGQGLRLIYYSQIVNDFQKGDIAEGYSVSREKKESFPLTVTSAQKNPTAFYLCASARDGELFFGEGSRLTVL.